Below, 5 T cell receptor beta chains from the same sample are listed, as sequenced in a study of identical twins. TCRdb independently ran MiXCR on the 5' RACE reads; one entry per CDR3 protein. The table includes about 890,000 distinct CDR3 sequences, 12% detected once. The same specimen was also included in a second study, on yellow fever vaccine responses in identical twins.

The sequencing input was PBMCs. These receptors originate from a woman aged 18-29 years in good health.

This clonotype appeared a single time. V gene TRBV15 combines with J gene TRBJ2-3; TRBD2 matches at 10 bases. V shed 6 bases, J shed 4 bases, and the junction held 7 bases outside the gene matches. The CDR3 runs to 15 residues. Looked up from germline, CDR1 is LNHNV and CDR2 is YYDKDF (reference sequence). CDR3 sequence reads: CATRWVAGGSDTQYF. DNA for the CDR3: TGTGCCACCAGATGGGTAGCGGGAGGCTCAGATACGCAGTATTTT.

The gene calls are TRBV7-6 and TRBJ2-1, with 10 bases that match TRBD1. V trimming: 5 bases; J trimming: 8 bases; junction bases outside the gene matches: 18. From germline, CDR1 is SGHVS and CDR2 FNYEAQ. This CDR3 region has 18 residues. In nucleotides, the CDR3 is TGTGCCAGCAGCCTCACGACGGGACAGGGGTCGGGTATGGATGAGCAGTTCTTC. Amino acids: CASSLTTGQGSGMDEQFF.

The sample holds a few counts of this clonotype. The chain joins TRBV5-1 to TRBJ2-3; 11 bases line up with TRBD2. V shed 0 bases, J shed 5 bases, and the junction held 5 bases outside the gene matches. CDR1 is SGHRS, CDR2 YFSETQ, per germline. The CDR3 extends over 16 amino acids. Here the CDR3 reads CASSLATSGRVDTQYF. CDR3 DNA sequence: TGCGCCAGCAGCTTGGCCACTAGCGGGAGAGTAGATACGCAGTATTTT.

This clonotype appeared a few times. The chain joins TRBV6-5 to TRBJ2-1, with D perhaps matching TRBD1 or TRBD2 (5 bases each). The germline V gene encodes CDR1 MNHEY and CDR2 SVGAGI. The CDR3 runs to 15 residues. V lost 2 bases and J 7 bases, leaving 15 bases between the germline ends. The CDR3 DNA follows: TGTGCCAGCAGTTACGGTCCGGGGCCGGGAAATGAGCAGTTCTTC. Translation: CASSYGPGPGNEQFF.

The V gene is TRBV10-3, the J gene TRBJ2-5; possible D gene TRBD1, 6 bases. The CDR3 consists of 13 residues. From germline, CDR1 is ENHRY and CDR2 SYGVKD. V dropped 2 bases and J dropped 4 bases, with 8 bases sitting between them. CDR3 region: CAISELGAETQYF. The CDR3 coding sequence is TGTGCCATCAGTGAGCTGGGGGCAGAGACCCAGTACTTC.